This T cell receptor (beta chain) comes out of a study of blood T cell repertoires in COVID-19. Only in-frame clones appear in the TCRdb table, and some are missing; sequencing was by immunoSEQ multiplex PCR. The data show 300,000 to 450,000 clones, with roughly 90% seen just once and over 1% held by the top ten. The CDR3 consists of 15 residues. CDR1 is LNHDA and CDR2 is SQIVND in the germline V gene (reference sequence). V lost 7 bases to trimming and J lost 5 bases; unmatched junction nucleotides: 10. Sequences were obtained from PBMCs or T cells enriched from blood (not recorded which). The clonotype originates from a woman in her twenties or thirties who had been exposed to COVID-19. The chain recombines TRBV19 with TRBJ2-1, with 8 bases fitting TRBD2. In nucleotides, the CDR3 is TGTGCCAGTACTCTGTTGGCGGGAGGTAACAATGAGCAGTTCTTC. This encodes CASTLLAGGNNEQFF.